Below, 28 T cell receptor beta chains from the same sample are listed, as sequenced in a study of regulatory T cells in long-lasting Graves disease. Building of the TCR beta libraries involved iRepertoire HTBI primers and Arm-PCR of CDR3 regions. TCRdb independently ran MiXCR on the multiplex PCR reads; one entry per CDR3 protein. The table records around 450,000 distinct CDR3 sequences, roughly 16% of them present only once. As for time point: newly diagnosed GD, antithyroid drugs for less than 3 months. Extracted PBMC RNA gave rise to the TCR library. Another study also made use of these data, one on T cells in Graves' hyperthyroidism and ophthalmopathy.

Sequenced material: peripheral blood mononuclear cells (PBMCs), taken at new diagnosis, from a patient treated with antithyroid drugs. Receptors were obtained from a man aged 35-49 years with Graves disease.

There are many counts of this clonotype. This sequence joins TRBV2 and TRBJ2-1; D perhaps matches TRBD2 (5 bases). V shed 6 bases and J shed 0 bases, with 12 bases lying between them. Germline V gene lookup returns CDR1 SNHLY and CDR2 FYNNEI. This CDR3 has 15 amino acids. CDR3 residues: CASRQDSISYNEQFF. The DNA of the CDR3 is TGTGCCAGCAGGCAGGACTCTATCTCCTACAATGAGCAGTTCTTC.

As concerns this clonotype: The junction departs from germline at one end; a sequencing error may be responsible. The chain carries TRBV5-1 and TRBJ2-3, with TRBD2 identical over 7 bases. The V gene's germline CDR1 is SGHRS and CDR2 YFSETQ. CDR3 length: 15 amino acids. The chain's CDR3 is CASSGGGPPTDTEYF. CDR3 in DNA: TGCGCCAGCAGCGGCGGGGGACCACCCACAGATACGGAGTATTTT.

This clonotype came up a few times. This chain's CDR3 is CASSYRDPAYEQYF. Here the CDR3 DNA reads TGTGCCAGCAGTTACCGGGACCCGGCCTACGAGCAGTACTTC. V and J are TRBV6-2 or TRBV6-3 and TRBJ2-7; D tentatively fits TRBD1 or TRBD2 (5 bases each). Germline loops: CDR1 MNHEY, CDR2 SVGEGT. V shed 2 bases and J shed 2 bases, with 10 bases lying between them. CDR3 length: 14 residues.

This clonotype has ten or more counts. This rearrangement joins TRBV5-5 to TRBJ1-2; the D gene is possibly TRBD1 (6 bases). From germline, CDR1 is SGHKS and CDR2 YYEKEE (reference sequence). Trimming cost V 4 bases and J 2 bases, with 15 bases left between them. The CDR3 consists of 15 residues. The CDR3 nucleotides read TGTGCCAGCAGCCCCCGGCGGGGGCAGAACTATGGCTACACCTTC. Protein product: CASSPRRGQNYGYTF.

This clonotype appeared a few times. This chain connects TRBV28 to TRBJ1-1, with D perhaps matching TRBD1 (5 bases). Trimming pared 1 base from V and 1 base from J, leaving 13 bases between. Germline V CDR1 and CDR2: MDHEN, SYDVKM. The CDR3 contains 16 residues. CDR3 region: CASSLFLGRANTEAFF. For the CDR3, the DNA is TGTGCCAGCAGTTTATTCTTGGGCAGGGCGAACACTGAAGCTTTCTTT.

This clonotype came up many times. The chain carries TRBV29-1 and TRBJ2-1; unclear D gene. Per germline, CDR1 SQVTM and CDR2 ANQGSEA. V lost 5 bases to trimming and J lost 6 bases, with 14 bases between them. This CDR3 spans 13 amino acids. CDR3 sequence (DNA): TGCAGCGTTCGGGTGGGCGGTGTCAATGAGCAGTTCTTC. Protein product: CSVRVGGVNEQFF.

With regard to this clonotype: This sequence may be a read error, since a much larger clone differs from it by one base. The chain has TRBV7-6 and TRBJ2-3, with D unresolved. Germline loops: CDR1 SGHVS, CDR2 FNYEAQ. The CDR3 has 14 residues. V was shortened by 0 bases and J by 6 bases, with 10 bases between the two germline ends. The CDR3 here is CASSLAISYDTQYF. CDR3 sequence (DNA): TGTGCCAGCAGCTTAGCGATTAGCTACGATACGCAGTATTTT.

This clonotype was found many times. The chain has TRBV28 and TRBJ2-4; D gene uncertain. In germline, CDR1 is MDHEN, CDR2 SYDVKM. The V end was cut by 7 bases, the J end by 6 bases, with 7 bases between. CDR3 length: 11 amino acids. CDR3 loop: CASTSANIQYF. The DNA of the CDR3 is TGTGCCAGCACGTCGGCAAACATTCAGTACTTC. Full variable domain (remainder filled in from reference TRBV28 and TRBJ2-4): DVKVTQSSRYLVKRTGEKVFLECVQDMDHENMFWYRQDPGLGLRLIYFSYDVKMKEKGDIPEGYSVSREKKERFSLILESASTNQTSMYLCASTSANIQYFGAGTRLSVL.

This clonotype appeared many times. This chain uses TRBV30 with TRBJ1-1, with a possible D match to TRBD1 (5 bases). Germline V gives CDR1 GTSNPN, CDR2 SVGIG (reference sequence). V lost 0 bases and J 6 bases, leaving 11 bases between the germline ends. The CDR3 consists of 13 residues. The CDR3 coding sequence is TGTGCCTGGAGTGTACTCAGGGTGGCTGAAGCTTTCTTT. Protein: CAWSVLRVAEAFF.

In this sample, this clonotype turned up a few times. The chain links TRBV7-9 to TRBJ1-1; no clear D. The CDR3 spans 17 residues. V was trimmed by 1 base and J by 1 base, leaving 16 bases between them. The germline gives CDR1 SEHNR, CDR2 FQNEAQ (reference sequence). The CDR3 loop is CASSLGAPGSGNTEAFF. CDR3 bases: TGTGCCAGCAGCTTAGGGGCCCCCGGAAGCGGGAACACTGAAGCTTTCTTT. The variable domain in full, with the rest retrieved from reference TRBV7-9 and TRBJ1-1, is DTGVSQNPRHKITKRGQNVTFRCDPISEHNRLYWYRQTLGQGPEFLTYFQNEAQLEKSRLLSDRFSAERPKGSFSTLEIQRTEQGDSAMYLCASSLGAPGSGNTEAFFGQGTRLTVV.

A single count supports this clonotype. The V call is TRBV12-3 or TRBV12-4, the J call TRBJ2-1, with D hard to call. This CDR3 has 15 amino acids. V was trimmed by 6 bases and J by 7 bases, leaving 19 bases between them. The CDR3 coding sequence is TGTGCCAGCAGCCCATCATCTGGGCCCGGGAATGAGCAGTTCTTC. It codes for CASSPSSGPGNEQFF.

This clonotype was recorded a few times. V gene TRBV5-5 combines with J gene TRBJ2-7; 8 bases match TRBD2. V was pared by 4 bases and J by 5 bases, with 8 bases of the junction left unmatched. CDR3 size: 14 residues. Per the germline V gene, CDR1 is SGHKS and CDR2 is YYEKEE (reference sequence). The CDR3 region is CASSGPGGSDEQYF. CDR3 DNA: TGTGCCAGCAGCGGCCCGGGGGGGAGTGACGAGCAGTACTTC.

V gene TRBV28 combines with J gene TRBJ2-1; 11 nucleotides agree with TRBD2. The germline V gene encodes CDR1 MDHEN and CDR2 SYDVKM. The CDR3 length is 16 residues. V lost 1 base and J lost 6; bases outside the gene matches: 5. In DNA, the CDR3 is TGTGCCAGCAGTTTATATGTAGCGGGGGGGGTCAATGAGCAGTTCTTC. Translation gives CASSLYVAGGVNEQFF.

V is TRBV5-4 and J is TRBJ2-1; a weak D match, TRBD1 (6 bases). This CDR3 spans 16 amino acids. The ends were cut back, 4 bases at V and 5 bases at J, with 19 bases in the middle. CDR1 and CDR2 (germline): SGHNT, YYREEE (reference sequence). The CDR3 DNA is TGTGCCAGCAGCCTAGACAGGCGACTAATAAACAATGAGCAGTTCTTC. It encodes CASSLDRRLINNEQFF.

This clonotype was seen repeatedly, ten times or more. This sequence joins TRBV2 and TRBJ2-1; D ambiguous. CDR1 is SNHLY, CDR2 FYNNEI, per germline. The ends were cut back, 7 bases at V and 10 bases at J, with 14 bases in the middle. The CDR3 extends over 12 amino acids. The CDR3 region has the DNA TGTGCCAGCACTAAGGCCGGTCGGGAGCAGTTCTTC. This encodes CASTKAGREQFF. The full variable domain, rest sourced from reference TRBV2 and TRBJ2-1, is EPEVTQTPSHQVTQMGQEVILRCVPISNHLYFYWYRQILGQKVEFLVSFYNNEISEKSEIFDDQFSVERPDGSNFTLKIRSTKLEDSAMYFCASTKAGREQFFGPGTRLTVL.

This clonotype was seen more than once but under ten times. The rearrangement links TRBV20-1 to TRBJ1-2; TRBD1 is a possible D gene (5 bases). The germline gives CDR1 DFQATT, CDR2 SNEGSKA (reference sequence). V was clipped by 1 base and J by 0 bases, with 12 bases between them. The CDR3 is made up of 15 amino acids. This chain's CDR3 is CSARVATVTNYGYTF. The CDR3 bases are TGCAGTGCTAGAGTAGCGACAGTAACTAACTATGGCTACACCTTC.

As concerns this clonotype: With a much larger clone just one base away, this may be a read error. CDR3 loop: CASSFLGLSGDTIYF. CDR3 bases: TGTGCCAGCAGTTTCCTGGGGTTATCTGGAGACACCATATATTTT. The chain employs TRBV28 and TRBJ1-3, with unresolved D. The CDR3 covers 15 residues. Germline values: CDR1 MDHEN, CDR2 SYDVKM.

The rearrangement joins TRBV5-1 to TRBJ2-3; tentatively, D is TRBD1 (5 bases). The end of the DNA is better explained by TRBJ2-7, so the J call may be wrong. The germline gives CDR1 SGHRS, CDR2 YFSETQ. This CDR3 contains 13 residues. CDR3 nucleotide sequence: TGCGCCAGCAGCTTCGCAGGGATCTACGAGCAGTACTTC. It codes for CASSFAGIYEQYF.

The chain joins TRBV20-1 to TRBJ2-7; TRBD1 aligns across 12 bases. Germline CDR1 is DFQATT and CDR2 is SNEGSKA (reference sequence). Trimming cost V 6 bases and J 7 bases; bases outside gene matches: 7. The CDR3 covers 13 residues. The CDR3 protein is CSAKGQGAREQYF. CDR3 bases: TGCAGTGCCAAGGGACAGGGGGCACGGGAGCAGTACTTC.

The chain couples TRBV24-1 to TRBJ2-1, with 12 bases lining up with TRBD1. The CDR3 loop spans 15 amino acids. Trimming cost V 10 bases and J 7 bases; bases outside gene matches: 10. CDR1 KGHDR and CDR2 SFDVKD come from the germline V gene. CDR3 bases: TGTGCCACACGATCCGGGACAGGGGGCATGAATGAGCAGTTCTTC. Its translation: CATRSGTGGMNEQFF.

There are a few counts of this clonotype. The chain carries TRBV19 and TRBJ1-1; D ambiguous. The CDR3 is 11 amino acids. Per germline, CDR1 LNHDA and CDR2 SQIVND (reference sequence). V lost 3 bases and J 2 bases, leaving 1 base between the germline ends. The CDR3 DNA is TGTGCCAGTAGTATTAACACTGAAGCTTTCTTT. This encodes CASSINTEAFF.

This clonotype was recorded many times. This rearrangement joins TRBV2 to TRBJ2-1; 7 nucleotides align to TRBD2. Matching the DNA end better, TRBJ2-5 makes the J call doubtful. Germline loops: CDR1 SNHLY, CDR2 FYNNEI. The CDR3 spans 13 residues. The CDR3 sequence: CARGGNTKETQYF. In DNA form, the CDR3 reads TGTGCCAGGGGAGGGAACACCAAGGAGACCCAGTACTTC.

This clonotype was seen ten or more times. V gene TRBV27 combines with J gene TRBJ2-3, with D possibly being TRBD2 (5 bases). Germline loops: CDR1 MNHEY, CDR2 SMNVEV (reference sequence). This CDR3 has 14 amino acids. Trimming pared 3 bases from V and 4 bases from J, leaving 11 bases between. The DNA of the CDR3 is TGTGCCAGCAGTTTTCGGCTAGCCGCAGATACGCAGTATTTT. This sequence encodes CASSFRLAADTQYF.

This clonotype was seen ten or more times. This sequence joins TRBV11-2 and TRBJ2-3; no firm D call. The CDR3 contains 13 residues. Germline V CDR1 and CDR2: SGHAT, FQNNGV. V dropped 1 base and J dropped 6 bases, with 8 bases sitting between them. CDR3 bases: TGTGCCAGCAGCTTAGGAGCTGGGGATACGCAGTATTTT. Translation: CASSLGAGDTQYF.

Comments on this clonotype: A much larger clone sits a single nucleotide away, making a read error possible. V gene TRBV19 combines with J gene TRBJ2-7; 10 bases match TRBD2. This CDR3 contains 15 residues. V was clipped by 7 bases and J by 7 bases; unmatched bases: 13. CDR1 is LNHDA and CDR2 is SQIVND in the germline V gene (reference sequence). CDR3 region: CASNPSGRAYNEQYF. CDR3 bases: TGTGCCAGTAATCCTAGCGGGAGAGCCTACAATGAGCAGTACTTC.

This clonotype occurred many times. This chain uses TRBV9 with TRBJ2-1, with TRBD2 matching 12 bases. This CDR3 comprises 14 residues. With 5 bases clipped from V and 9 bases from J, the junction kept 6 bases outside the gene matches. The germline V gene encodes CDR1 SGDLS and CDR2 YYNGEE. The CDR3 DNA follows: TGTGCCAGCAGTCTAGCGGGAGGGCCAGCTGAGCAGTTCTTC. This codes for CASSLAGGPAEQFF.

On this clonotype: This likely came from a read error, as a far larger clone is one base away. The chain joins TRBV28 to TRBJ2-7; possibly TRBD2 for D (6 bases). The V end was cut by 3 bases, the J end by 7 bases, with 19 bases between. The CDR3 totals 15 residues. The germline V gene encodes CDR1 MDHEN and CDR2 SYDVKM. Here the CDR3 DNA reads TGTGCCAGCAGTTTCAGGGTAGCGGAAGACAATGAGCAGTACTTC. Translation: CASSFRVAEDNEQYF.

The CDR3 DNA sequence: TGCAGTGCTAGAGAGCCCCAGGGGTCACACTATAATTCACCCCTCCACTTT. Amino acid sequence: CSAREPQGSHYNSPLHF. The V call is TRBV20-1, the J call TRBJ1-6; maybe TRBD1 (6 bases). V was clipped by 0 bases and J by 3 bases, with 15 bases between them. This CDR3 is 17 amino acids long. Germline V gives CDR1 DFQATT, CDR2 SNEGSKA (reference sequence).